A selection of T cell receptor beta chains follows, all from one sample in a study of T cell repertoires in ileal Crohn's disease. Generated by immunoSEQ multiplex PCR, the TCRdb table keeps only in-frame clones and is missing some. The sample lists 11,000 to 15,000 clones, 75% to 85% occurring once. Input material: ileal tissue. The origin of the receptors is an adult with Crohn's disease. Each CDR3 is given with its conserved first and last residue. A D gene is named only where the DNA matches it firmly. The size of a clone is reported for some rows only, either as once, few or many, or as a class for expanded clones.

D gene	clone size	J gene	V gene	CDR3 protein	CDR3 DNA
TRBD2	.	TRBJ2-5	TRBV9	CASTPGLAEETQYF	TGTGCCAGCACCCCGGGACTAGCGGAAGAGACCCAGTACTTC
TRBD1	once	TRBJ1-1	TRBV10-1	CASRIGQGVKVTEAFF	TGCGCCAGCAGGATAGGACAGGGGGTGAAGGTCACTGAAGCTTTCTTT
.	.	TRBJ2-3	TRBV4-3	CASSQDRSLHLYF	TGCGCCAGCAGCCAAGACAGGTCTCTCCACCTATATTTT
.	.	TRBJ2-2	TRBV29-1	CSVVPTFQNTGELFF	TGCAGCGTTGTCCCGACTTTCCAGAACACCGGGGAGCTGTTTTTT
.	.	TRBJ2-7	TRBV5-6	CASSFGGSEQYF	TGTGCCAGCAGCTTTGGGGGGAGCGAGCAGTACTTC
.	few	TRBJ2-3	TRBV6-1	CASSERPEAADTQYF	TGTGCCAGCAGTGAAAGGCCGGAGGCCGCAGATACGCAGTATTTT
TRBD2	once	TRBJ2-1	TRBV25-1	CASSEKASGSYNEQFF	TGTGCCAGCAGTGAAAAGGCTAGCGGCTCCTACAATGAGCAGTTCTTC
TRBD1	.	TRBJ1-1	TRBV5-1	CASSFGQGPPNTEAFF	TGCGCCAGCAGCTTTGGACAGGGACCTCCGAACACTGAAGCTTTCTTT
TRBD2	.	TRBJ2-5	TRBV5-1	CASSGWGLAEETQYF	TGCGCCAGCAGCGGATGGGGACTAGCGGAAGAGACCCAGTACTTC
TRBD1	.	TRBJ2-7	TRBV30	CAWSLGQGWEQYF	TGTGCCTGGAGTTTAGGACAGGGGTGGGAGCAGTACTTC
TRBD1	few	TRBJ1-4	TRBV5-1	CASSPYGDRDEKLFF	TGCGCCAGCAGCCCTTACGGGGACAGGGATGAAAAACTGTTTTTT
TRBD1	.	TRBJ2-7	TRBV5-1	CASSPGTGSSYEQYF	TGCGCCAGCAGCCCGGGGACAGGTAGCTCCTACGAGCAGTACTTC
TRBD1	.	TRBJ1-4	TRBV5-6	CASSLLGTGDLNEKLFF	TGTGCCAGCAGCTTGTTAGGGACAGGAGACCTAAATGAAAAACTGTTTTTT
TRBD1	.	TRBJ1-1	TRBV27	CASSLGRGLTEAFF	TGTGCCAGCAGTTTGGGCAGGGGGTTAACTGAAGCTTTCTTT
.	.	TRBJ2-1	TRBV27	CASSLFRGGEQFF	TGTGCCAGCAGTTTATTTCGGGGTGGTGAGCAGTTCTTC
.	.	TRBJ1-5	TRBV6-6	CASSQGREDQPQHF	TGTGCCAGCAGCCAGGGGAGGGAAGATCAGCCCCAGCATTTT
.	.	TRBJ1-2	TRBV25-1	CASGAGAGLGYTF	TGTGCCAGCGGTGCAGGGGCAGGGCTGGGCTACACCTTC
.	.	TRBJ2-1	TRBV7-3	CASSLRLAGHNEQFF	TGTGCCAGCAGCTTAAGGCTAGCCGGTCACAATGAGCAGTTCTTC
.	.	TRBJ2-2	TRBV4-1	CASHDRPRGGELFF	TGCGCCAGCCACGACAGGCCCCGGGGCGGGGAGCTGTTTTTT
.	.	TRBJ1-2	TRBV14	CASSSPDGYTF	TGTGCCAGCAGTTCCCCGGATGGCTACACCTTC
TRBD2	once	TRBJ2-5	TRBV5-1	CASSLGLAGLMTQYF	TGCGCCAGCAGCTTGGGACTAGCGGGACTCATGACCCAGTACTTC
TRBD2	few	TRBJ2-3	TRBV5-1	CASSLWEGDTQYF	TGCGCCAGCAGCTTGTGGGAGGGGGATACGCAGTATTTT
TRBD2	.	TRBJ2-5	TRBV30	CAWSDWTSGGVTQYF	TGTGCCTGGAGTGATTGGACTAGCGGGGGGGTGACCCAGTACTTC
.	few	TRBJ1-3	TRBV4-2	CASSQDGGTGNTIYF	TGTGCCAGCAGCCAAGATGGAGGGACTGGAAACACCATATATTTT
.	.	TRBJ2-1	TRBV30	CAWSVSTGAYNEQFF	TGTGCCTGGAGTGTCTCAACGGGAGCCTACAATGAGCAGTTCTTC
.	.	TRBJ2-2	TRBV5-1	CASSIARGNSGELFF	TGCGCCAGCAGCATTGCACGGGGGAATTCGGGGGAGCTGTTTTTT
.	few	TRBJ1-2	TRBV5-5	CASSLMQKDYGYTF	TGTGCCAGCAGCTTGATGCAGAAAGACTATGGCTACACCTTC
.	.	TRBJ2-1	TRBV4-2	CASSQEGESYNEQFF	TGTGCCAGCAGCCAGGAGGGAGAGTCCTACAATGAGCAGTTCTTC
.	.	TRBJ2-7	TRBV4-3	CASSQDRETGYYEQYF	TGCGCCAGCAGCCAAGATCGGGAGACAGGGTACTACGAGCAGTACTTC
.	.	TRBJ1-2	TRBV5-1	CASSADGIYGYIF	TGCGCCAGCAGCGCGGACGGGATATACGGCTACATCTTC
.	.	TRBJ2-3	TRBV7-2	CASSTTPSAPFGTQYF	TGTGCCAGCAGCACCACCCCGAGCGCGCCCTTCGGAACGCAGTATTTT
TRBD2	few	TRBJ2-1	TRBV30	CACLGGYNEQFF	TGTGCCTGCCTCGGGGGGTACAATGAGCAGTTCTTC
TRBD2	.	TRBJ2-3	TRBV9	CASSLSGRVTDTQYF	TGTGCCAGCAGCCTAAGCGGGAGGGTAACAGATACGCAGTATTTT
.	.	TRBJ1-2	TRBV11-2	CASSLSSRGIYGYTF	TGTGCCAGCAGCTTATCTTCCCGGGGGATCTATGGCTACACCTTC
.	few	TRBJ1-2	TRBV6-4	CASSETPQGSPWGYTF	TGTGCCAGCAGTGAGACCCCCCAGGGTAGCCCCTGGGGCTACACCTTC
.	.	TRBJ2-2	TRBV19	CASNHYTGELFF	TGTGCCAGTAATCACTACACCGGGGAGCTGTTTTTT
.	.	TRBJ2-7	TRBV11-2	CASSSAREQYF	TGTGCCAGCAGCTCCGCTCGGGAGCAGTACTTC
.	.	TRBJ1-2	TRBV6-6	CATRRGYGYGYTF	TGTGCCACCCGAAGGGGTTACGGCTATGGCTACACCTTC
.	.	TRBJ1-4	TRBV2	CASSEARPYREKLFF	TGTGCCAGCAGTGAAGCGCGGCCCTACCGCGAAAAACTGTTTTTT
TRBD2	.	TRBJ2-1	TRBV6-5	CASSYSLAGGRNEQFF	TGTGCCAGCAGTTACTCGTTGGCGGGAGGTCGCAATGAGCAGTTCTTC
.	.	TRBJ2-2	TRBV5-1	CASSFRSTNTGELFF	TGCGCCAGCAGCTTTAGGAGCACGAACACCGGGGAGCTGTTTTTT
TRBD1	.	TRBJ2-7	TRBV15	CATSRGSSQGADEQYF	TGTGCCACCAGCAGAGGCTCGTCCCAGGGGGCGGACGAGCAGTACTTC